The next 23 T cell receptor beta chains were all read from a single sample in a study of identical twins. One entry per CDR3 protein results from TCRdb running MiXCR on the 5' RACE reads. The sample shows hundreds of thousands of distinct CDR3 sequences, roughly an eighth of them seen only once. This sample also belongs to another study, concerning yellow fever vaccine responses in identical twins.

The sequenced sample was PBMCs. Receptor source: a woman younger than 30 in good health.

The chain couples TRBV10-2 to TRBJ1-1; no clear D gene. This CDR3 is 13 amino acids long. CDR1 and CDR2 from the germline V gene are WSHSY and SAAADI. Trimming removed 4 bases from V and 1 base from J, with 7 bases in between. The chain's CDR3 is CASSAVENTEAFF. In nucleotides, the CDR3 is TGCGCCAGCAGTGCGGTAGAGAACACTGAAGCTTTCTTT.

This clonotype was picked up many times. The gene calls are TRBV7-3 and TRBJ1-1; the D is unclear. V lost 5 bases to trimming and J lost 0 bases, with 7 bases between them. The CDR3 has 13 residues. Per the germline V gene, CDR1 is SGHTA and CDR2 is FQGTGA. The CDR3: CASSLTLNTEAFF. DNA for the CDR3: TGTGCCAGCAGCCTCACTCTGAACACTGAAGCTTTCTTT.

This clonotype has a handful of counts. The chain has TRBV12-3 or TRBV12-4 and TRBJ2-1; the D gene is possibly TRBD2 (6 bases). Trimming removed 3 bases at V and 6 bases at J, with 12 bases between. The CDR3 is made up of 14 amino acids. Here the CDR3 DNA reads TGTGCCAGCAGTTTGGGCGGGACCGTCAATGAGCAGTTCTTC. The encoded protein is CASSLGGTVNEQFF.

This clonotype was seen ten or more times. The gene calls are TRBV29-1 and TRBJ2-3, with a weak D call TRBD2 (5 bases). The V and J ends lost 7 bases and 10 bases respectively, with 27 bases between them. Germline CDR1 reads SQVTM; CDR2 reads ANQGSEA. The CDR3 is made up of 15 amino acids. CDR3 amino acids: CSATLLRAERNPQYF. The CDR3 DNA sequence: TGCAGCGCTACCCTCCTGCGGGCAGAAAGGAACCCGCAGTATTTT.

This clonotype was seen a handful of times. The CDR3 loop reads CASNTGQDLINEQFF. The CDR3 coding sequence is TGTGCCAGCAACACGGGACAGGACTTAATAAATGAGCAGTTCTTC. This chain joins TRBV6-1 and TRBJ2-1; 8 bases fit TRBD1. J was trimmed by 7 bases and V by 7 bases; bases with no gene match: 12. CDR3 length equals 15 residues. CDR1 is MNHNS, CDR2 SASEGT, per germline.

In this sample, this clonotype turned up a few times. The V and J genes are TRBV20-1 and TRBJ2-7; no firm D call. CDR3 size: 13 residues. V lost 4 bases and J lost 2, with 12 bases in between. Germline-derived CDR1 and CDR2 are DFQATT and SNEGSKA (reference sequence). This CDR3 is CSATGPSPYEQYV. In DNA form, the CDR3 reads TGCAGTGCTACCGGACCGTCCCCCTACGAGCAGTACGTC.

The sample holds many counts of this clonotype. The V call is TRBV5-1, the J call TRBJ2-7; a weak D match, TRBD2 (6 bases). Germline CDR1 SGHRS, CDR2 YFSETQ. Trimming cost V 2 bases and J 4 bases, with 13 bases left between them. This CDR3 region has 14 residues. The CDR3 spells CASSLTEGVYEQYF. The CDR3 nucleotides are TGCGCCAGCAGCTTAACGGAGGGCGTGTACGAGCAGTACTTC.

This clonotype was seen at least ten times. Relative to the germline gene, one junction end is altered; a read error may explain this. This sequence joins TRBV5-1 and TRBJ2-5; TRBD2 might be the D (6 bases). The CDR3 runs 13 residues. Germline values: CDR1 SGHRS, CDR2 YFSETQ. The CDR3 reads CASSRDSQETQYF. As DNA, the CDR3 is TGTGCCAGCAGTCGGGACTCTCAAGAGACCCAGTACTTC.

This chain links TRBV20-1 with TRBJ2-1, with 11 nucleotides matching TRBD2. Germline V lookup: CDR1 DFQATT, CDR2 SNEGSKA (reference sequence). The J segment lost 4 bases and the V segment lost 4 bases, leaving 3 bases of the junction unmatched. The CDR3 runs 14 residues. The CDR3: CSAKGLAAYNEQFF. CDR3 coding DNA: TGCAGTGCTAAGGGACTAGCGGCTTACAATGAGCAGTTCTTC.

The rearrangement links TRBV14 to TRBJ1-4; D gene uncertain. Germline V gene data show CDR1 as SGHDN and CDR2 as FVKESK. The CDR3 is made up of 13 amino acids. The V and J ends lost 1 base and 8 bases respectively, with 8 bases between them. The CDR3 region is CASSQVEREKLFF. CDR3 in DNA: TGTGCCAGCAGCCAAGTCGAGAGAGAAAAACTGTTTTTT. The complete variable domain, with remaining parts taken from reference TRBV14 and TRBJ1-4, reads EAGVTQFPSHSVIEKGQTVTLRCDPISGHDNLYWYRRVMGKEIKFLLHFVKESKQDESGMPNNRFLAERTGGTYSTLKVQPAELEDSGVYFCASSQVEREKLFFGSGTQLSVL.

The gene calls are TRBV28 and TRBJ2-6, with TRBD1 matching over 8 bases. Germline V gives CDR1 MDHEN, CDR2 SYDVKM. The CDR3 contains 18 residues. The V gene end was trimmed by 0 bases and the J gene end by 0 bases; junction bases not matched to a gene: 4. The CDR3, as DNA: TGTGCCAGCAGTTTATGGACAGGGGCCCGCTCTGGGGCCAACGTCCTGACTTTC. This sequence encodes CASSLWTGARSGANVLTF.

This clonotype was detected a few times. The rearrangement links TRBV20-1 to TRBJ2-4; D is perhaps TRBD2 (5 bases). This CDR3 comprises 13 residues. With 3 bases removed from V and 1 base from J, the gap between germline ends came to 7 bases. CDR1 is DFQATT, CDR2 SNEGSKA, per germline (reference sequence). The CDR3 protein is CSARDSAKNIQYF. The CDR3 DNA reads TGCAGTGCTAGGGACTCCGCCAAAAACATTCAGTACTTC.

The chain couples TRBV5-1 to TRBJ2-7, with TRBD1 matching 10 bases. The CDR3 length is 16 residues. Germline V lookup: CDR1 SGHRS, CDR2 YFSETQ. V lost 0 bases and J lost 2; bases outside the gene matches: 5. The CDR3 sequence is CASSLVSGQGAYEQYF. In DNA, the CDR3 is TGCGCCAGCAGCTTGGTCTCCGGACAGGGGGCCTACGAGCAGTACTTC.

The table lists this clonotype with a few counts. The V and J genes are TRBV10-3 and TRBJ2-3, with D hard to call. Looked up from germline, CDR1 is ENHRY and CDR2 is SYGVKD. Deletions cut 0 bases from V and 0 bases from J, with 10 bases between. The CDR3 has 16 amino acids. The CDR3 protein is CAISESPLPSTDTQYF. CDR3 in DNA: TGTGCCATCAGTGAGTCGCCTTTACCTAGCACAGATACGCAGTATTTT.

This clonotype was picked up a small number of times. The CDR3 spells CATSARGAGGNQPQHF. The CDR3 DNA follows: TGTGCCACCAGTGCCCGGGGGGCGGGCGGCAATCAGCCCCAGCATTTT. The rearrangement joins TRBV24-1 to TRBJ1-5; weak D call: TRBD1 (6 bases). The CDR3 length is 16 residues. Looked up from germline, CDR1 is KGHDR and CDR2 is SFDVKD. With 5 bases removed from V and 2 bases from J, the gap between germline ends came to 15 bases.

This clonotype was seen a few times. This rearrangement joins TRBV7-2 to TRBJ2-3; no firm D call. V was cut by 3 bases and J by 3 bases, with 7 bases left in between. The CDR3 has 13 residues. Germline assignment: CDR1 SGHTA and CDR2 FQGNSA. CDR3 region: CASSFELTDTQYF. CDR3 nucleotide sequence: TGTGCCAGCAGCTTTGAATTGACAGATACGCAGTATTTT.

V and J are TRBV4-1 and TRBJ2-5; 8 bases map to TRBD2. CDR3 length equals 16 residues. V trimming: 1 base; J trimming: 5 bases; junction bases outside the gene matches: 9. Germline V gene lookup returns CDR1 MGHRA and CDR2 YSYEKL. The CDR3, as DNA: TGCGCCAGCAGCCAAGCGGGAGGGGCCGGCCGGGAGACCCAGTACTTC. It encodes CASSQAGGAGRETQYF.

V gene TRBV27 combines with J gene TRBJ2-7; 7 bases are a match to TRBD1. After removal of 5 bases from V and 0 bases from J, the junction contained 4 bases not matched to a gene. The germline CDR1 and CDR2 sequences are MNHEY and SMNVEV (reference sequence). CDR3 length equals 14 residues. The CDR3 reads CASSVDRASYEQYF. DNA for the CDR3: TGTGCCAGCAGTGTAGACAGGGCCTCCTACGAGCAGTACTTC.

This clonotype was seen a few times. The chain joins TRBV7-3 to TRBJ2-1; maybe TRBD2 (6 bases). The CDR3 totals 16 residues. The germline CDR1 and CDR2 sequences are SGHTA and FQGTGA. V was cut by 0 bases and J by 2 bases, with 11 bases left in between. Here the CDR3 reads CASSLTVSGTYNEQFF. As DNA, the CDR3 is TGTGCCAGCAGCTTAACGGTTAGCGGAACCTACAATGAGCAGTTCTTC.

This clonotype was recorded a few times. V usage is TRBV5-5 and J usage is TRBJ2-5; 10 bases are a match to TRBD1. This CDR3 comprises 16 residues. Germline CDR1 SGHKS, CDR2 YYEKEE (reference sequence). V shed 4 bases and J 5 bases; nucleotides not matched to a gene: 11. DNA of the CDR3: TGTGCCAGCAGCATCACCGACAGGGGGCTTTTGGAGACCCAGTACTTC. Amino acids: CASSITDRGLLETQYF.

This clonotype was detected ten times or more. V gene TRBV29-1 combines with J gene TRBJ2-1; 12 positions agree with TRBD2. The germline CDR1 and CDR2 sequences are SQVTM and ANQGSEA. The CDR3 is 14 residues long. Losses at the gene ends were 7 bases for V and 5 bases for J; bases not matched to a gene: 6. The CDR3 is CSGTGTSGHNEQFF. CDR3 DNA: TGCAGCGGAACCGGGACTAGCGGGCACAATGAGCAGTTCTTC.

This clonotype showed up many times. DNA for the CDR3: TGTGCCAGCAGTTGGACAGCCGATACCGGGGAGCTGTTTTTT. Its protein is CASSWTADTGELFF. This chain links TRBV12-3 or TRBV12-4 with TRBJ2-2; the D gene is possibly TRBD1 (6 bases). This CDR3 spans 14 amino acids. Trimming took 4 bases from V and 5 from J, leaving 11 bases between them.

The chain carries TRBV12-3 or TRBV12-4 and TRBJ2-1, with 13 bases that match TRBD2. The V and J ends lost 6 bases and 5 bases, in that order; junction bases with no gene match: 10. There are 17 residues in the CDR3. The CDR3: CASSPGTSGATNNEQFF. CDR3 bases: TGTGCCAGCAGCCCCGGGACTAGCGGGGCCACTAACAATGAGCAGTTCTTC.